A single TCR beta chain is shown here with its context. Germline CDR1 and CDR2: SGHDN and FVKESK. The length of the CDR3 is 16 residues. V lost 1 base and J 0 bases, leaving 9 bases between the germline ends. These data are taken from a study of cytotoxic CD8 clonotypes in ibrutinib-treated CLL. Study summary: Across samples, productive templates numbered 200,000 to 300,000 and productive rearrangements reached 80,000 to 100,000 on average.

Some clones are missing from TCRdb's copy, which holds only in-frame ones; the method was immunoSEQ multiplex PCR. The repertoire has approximately 330,000 clones, about 80% of them found once; the top ten carry over 5%. Source: PBMCs, taken before ibrutinib treatment. The source of this sequence is a human donor with chronic lymphocytic leukemia. The V and J genes are TRBV14 and TRBJ2-2; D might be TRBD2 (6 bases). This CDR3 reads CASSQVLATNTGELFF. The CDR3, as DNA: TGTGCCAGCAGCCAAGTACTAGCTACGAACACCGGGGAGCTGTTTTTT.